The entry that follows covers one TCR beta chain sequence. This CDR3 contains 13 residues. V was pared by 4 bases and J by 7 bases, with 15 bases between. Germline V gene data show CDR1 as SGHNT and CDR2 as YYREEE (reference sequence). This specimen comes from a study of shared clonotypes between healthy human individuals. HIV-negative, healthy adults without recent acute infections or vaccinations were the donors. Researchers partitioned CD4+ cells into CD45RA+ naive and CD45RA-negative memory subsets. Replicate PCRs run on sorted subsets employed about 220 ng DNA, 30,000 to 35,000 T cell genomes. The table came from immunoSEQ multiplex PCR; TCRdb's copy has only in-frame clones and leaves some out. The repertoire holds over a million clones, about 84% seen once, with roughly 0.57% in the top ten.

The source material was memory CD4+ T cells from PBMCs. Subset described: CD45RA-negative fraction. The rearrangement links TRBV5-4 to TRBJ2-7; a possible D gene is TRBD2 (5 bases). The sequence was obtained from a man aged 18 to 30 in good health. Some clones in this sample may be carry-over from other donors' samples. CDR3 DNA sequence: TGTGCCAGCAGCCACCCCCGTGGGGAGGAGCAGTACTTC. Translation: CASSHPRGEEQYF. Supplemented by reference TRBV5-4 and TRBJ2-7, the full variable domain reads ETGVTQSPTHLIKTRGQQVTLRCSSQSGHNTVSWYQQALGQGPQFIFQYYREEENGRGNFPPRFSGLQFPNYSSELNVNALELDDSALYLCASSHPRGEEQYFGPGTRLTVT.